Below, 10 T cell receptor beta chains from the same sample are listed, as sequenced in a study of T cell responses to AZD1222 COVID-19 vaccine. Measured with immunoSEQ multiplex PCR; TCRdb has only the in-frame clones, and not every one. The table has approximately 130,000 clones, about 94% seen once. The material sequenced was peripheral blood, taken on day 0 of AZD1222 vaccination. The receptors here all came from an adult in good health.

This clone was found once. The rearrangement links TRBV25-1 to TRBJ1-2, with a possible D match to TRBD1 (6 bases). The germline V and J ends were trimmed by 3 bases and 6 bases, with 14 bases remaining between them. The CDR3 length is 14 residues. The germline CDR1 and CDR2 sequences are MGHDK and SYGVNS. The CDR3 DNA follows: TGTGCCAGCAGTGAGTTCGGGGGCCCTAATGGCTACACCTTC. It codes for CASSEFGGPNGYTF.

The chain recombines TRBV5-1 with TRBJ1-4, with a weak D call TRBD1 (5 bases). The germline V and J ends were trimmed by 0 bases and 5 bases, with 11 bases remaining between them. From germline, CDR1 is SGHRS and CDR2 YFSETQ. This CDR3 region has 15 residues. CDR3 sequence reads: CASSLDRGINEKLFF. Written as DNA, the CDR3 is TGCGCCAGCAGCTTGGATCGGGGGATAAATGAAAAACTGTTTTTT. Complete variable domain (other parts from reference TRBV5-1 and TRBJ1-4): KAGVTQTPRYLIKTRGQQVTLSCSPISGHRSVSWYQQTPGQGLQFLFEYFSETQRNKGNFPGRFSGRQFSNSRSEMNVSTLELGDSALYLCASSLDRGINEKLFFGSGTQLSVL.

The chain couples TRBV6-1 to TRBJ2-2; 9 nucleotides match TRBD1. CDR1 and CDR2 (germline): MNHNS, SASEGT. The CDR3 has 15 amino acids. The V and J ends lost 3 bases and 7 bases, in that order; junction bases with no gene match: 6. The CDR3 bases are TGTGCCAGCAGTGAGGGAACAGGGGGCGTCGGGGAGCTGTTTTTT. Translation gives CASSEGTGGVGELFF.

The J gene is TRBJ2-2, the V gene TRBV5-8; 12 nucleotides agree with TRBD1. CDR1 is SGHTS and CDR2 is YDEGEE in the germline V gene. This CDR3 region has 16 residues. V lost 4 bases and J lost 6; bases outside the gene matches: 7. The CDR3 DNA reads as TGTGCCAGCAGCGACCGGGACAGGGGGCCCGCCGGGGAGCTGTTTTTT. Translation: CASSDRDRGPAGELFF.

The V call is TRBV19, the J call TRBJ1-2, with 7 bases matching TRBD1. With 7 bases clipped from V and 3 bases from J, the junction kept 5 bases outside the gene matches. This CDR3 contains 13 residues. The germline CDR1 and CDR2 sequences are LNHDA and SQIVND (reference sequence). The CDR3: CASTTTGDYGYTF. In DNA, the CDR3 is TGTGCCAGTACTACAACAGGGGACTATGGCTACACCTTC.

This clone was seen a few times. The rearrangement joins TRBV11-2 to TRBJ1-4; TRBD1 might be the D (5 bases). The CDR3 covers 12 residues. Germline V gene sequence: CDR1 SGHAT, CDR2 FQNNGV. V was shortened by 5 bases and J by 7 bases, with 8 bases between the two germline ends. The chain's CDR3 is CASSLTGEKLFF. The CDR3 nucleotides are TGTGCCAGCAGCCTTACAGGTGAAAAACTGTTTTTT.

This clone was seen just once. CDR3 amino acids: CATGQLDNEQFF. CDR3 bases: TGTGCCACCGGGCAGCTCGACAATGAGCAGTTCTTC. J is TRBJ2-1 and V is TRBV24-1; D call uncertain. Germline V gene lookup returns CDR1 KGHDR and CDR2 SFDVKD. This CDR3 is built from 12 residues. Trimming stripped 9 bases from V and 5 bases from J, with 10 bases between.

This chain links TRBV6-1 with TRBJ2-4, with D maybe TRBD1 (6 bases). V was shortened by 4 bases and J by 5 bases, with 18 bases between the two germline ends. Germline values: CDR1 MNHNS, CDR2 SASEGT. CDR3 size: 16 residues. The CDR3 protein is CASSVSGDYWENIQYF. The CDR3 coding sequence is TGTGCCAGCAGTGTGTCAGGGGATTACTGGGAAAACATTCAGTACTTC.

J is TRBJ1-5 and V is TRBV5-6; D is possibly TRBD1 (5 bases). Germline V gene lookup returns CDR1 SGHDT and CDR2 YYEEEE. V gave up 2 bases and J gave up 4 bases, with 7 bases separating them. This CDR3 has 13 residues. The CDR3 DNA reads as TGTGCCAGCAGCTTCAGGGTTAATCAGCCCCAGCATTTT. Its protein product is CASSFRVNQPQHF.

This clone appeared once. This chain uses TRBV6-5 with TRBJ1-1, with TRBD1 as a possible D gene (5 bases). This CDR3 has 16 residues. V lost 0 bases to trimming and J lost 4 bases, with 15 bases between them. The germline V gene has CDR1 MNHEY and CDR2 SVGAGI. The CDR3 spells CASSYSIRPGGTEAFF. Written as DNA, the CDR3 is TGTGCCAGCAGTTACTCGATCCGCCCGGGGGGCACTGAAGCTTTCTTT.